This TCR beta chain was sequenced for a study of blood T cell repertoires in COVID-19. The data were produced by immunoSEQ multiplex PCR, yet TCRdb's version contains in-frame clones alone and is incomplete. The sample records hundreds of thousands of clones, around 89% being singletons. The CDR3 length is 16 residues. Germline CDR1 reads LNHNV; CDR2 reads YYDKDF (reference sequence). The V and J ends lost 1 base and 2 bases, in that order; junction bases with no gene match: 8. The rearrangement uses TRBV15 and TRBJ2-7; TRBD1 matches 7 bases. The sequenced sample consisted of peripheral blood. The clonotype comes from a woman between 18 and 29 years old with acute or convalescent COVID-19. CDR3 sequence: CATSRVPGGRAYEQYF. CDR3 nucleotide sequence: TGTGCCACCAGCAGAGTCCCAGGGGGTCGCGCCTACGAGCAGTACTTC.